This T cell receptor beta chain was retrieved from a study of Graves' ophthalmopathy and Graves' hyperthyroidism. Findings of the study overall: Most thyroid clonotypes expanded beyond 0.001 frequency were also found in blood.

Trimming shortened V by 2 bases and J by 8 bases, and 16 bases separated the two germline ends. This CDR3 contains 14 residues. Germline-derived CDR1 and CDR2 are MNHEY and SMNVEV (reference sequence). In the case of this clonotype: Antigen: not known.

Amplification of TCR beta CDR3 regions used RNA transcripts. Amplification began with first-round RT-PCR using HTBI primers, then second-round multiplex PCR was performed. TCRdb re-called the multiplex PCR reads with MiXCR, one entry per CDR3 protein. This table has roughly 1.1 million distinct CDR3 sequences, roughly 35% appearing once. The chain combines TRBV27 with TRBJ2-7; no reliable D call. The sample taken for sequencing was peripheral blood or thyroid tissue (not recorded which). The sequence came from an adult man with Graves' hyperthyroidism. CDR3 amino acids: CASSLVRLGTKQYF. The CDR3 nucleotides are TGTGCCAGCAGTTTAGTACGCCTAGGTACGAAGCAGTACTTC.